This TCR beta chain was identified in a study of Graves' ophthalmopathy and Graves' hyperthyroidism (dated by TCRdb to between 2017 and 2018). About the full investigation: Peripheral blood was collected at initial diagnosis, prior to any treatment. The study used signatures of the TCR beta repertoire to tell Graves' ophthalmopathy apart from Graves' hyperthyroidism and to predict which patients would progress to ophthalmopathy. In total, 120 to 150 blood samples were TCR-sequenced: fewer than 50 ophthalmopathy, 75 hyperthyroidism and approximately 17 hyperthyroidism-to-ophthalmopathy patients. To explore V-J signatures distinguishing ophthalmopathy from hyperthyroidism, a discovery set of around 100 patients (fewer than 45 ophthalmopathy, 55 to 60 stable hyperthyroidism) was enrolled. An independent validation cohort was composed of around 19 hyperthyroidism patients and 17 patients who later progressed from hyperthyroidism to ophthalmopathy. In more than 5 hyperthyroidism patients, the T-cell repertoire of thyroid tissue was compared with the T-cell repertoire of blood. Following sampling, methimazole starting at 30 mg daily was administered to hyperthyroidism patients, and high-dose intravenous methylprednisolone was administered to ophthalmopathy patients. The approximately 90 discovery patients were divided at random into training and test sets in a 7:3 ratio. What the research found in general, with its limitations: No statistical method was used to predetermine the sample size, and group allocation was not hidden from the investigators. Most of the expanded thyroid clonotypes with a frequency above 0.001 were also detected in blood, and it was suggested that the thyroid immune response may be reflected by blood repertoires. In validation, the model predicted ophthalmopathy progression with about 71% sensitivity and roughly 72% specificity; roughly 11 predicted patients were CT-confirmed with GO in a median of around 6.5 months. The 13-signature model separated ophthalmopathy from stable hyperthyroidism with about 86% sensitivity and approximately 83% specificity in cross-validation, and 80%/75% in the test set.

Reading from cysteine to phenylalanine, the CDR3 counts 14 amino acids. Just CDR3 DNA is preserved here, 42 bases in frame from base 1. The germline V gene supplies CDR1 MGHDK and CDR2 SYGVNS. V is pared back by 3 bases and J by 2 bases, with 10 bases lying between the germline termini. This clonotype was observed at least ten times. Its cognate antigen has yet to be identified. No much larger clonotype is one base removed from it; base qualities were not supplied. The ophthalmopathy patients had moderately to severely active disease, with a Clinical Activity Score of 3 or higher, a NOSPECS grade of 4 or higher, and a disease duration of less than 3 months. Anyone with other autoimmune diseases, uncontrolled infections, pregnancy or lactation was excluded from the study. Diagnosis was based on clinical symptoms, serum thyroxine, TRAb, thyroid ultrasound and orbital computed tomography. Ficoll-Paque density gradient centrifugation was used to isolate PBMCs from approximately 10 ml of fresh peripheral blood. Total RNA was extracted using Trizol reagent, and RNA quality was checked on an Agilent 2100 Bioanalyzer.

For repertoire sequencing, the TCR beta CDR3 regions were amplified from RNA transcripts. The first round was an RT-PCR using HTBI primers with the Qiagen OneStep RT-PCR kit, and this first round was followed by a second-round multiplex PCR, then size selection and purification. Sequencing of the libraries was carried out on an Illumina HiSeq2000 in paired-end mode with 100 bp reads. Turning to the authors' computational methods: SOAPnuke was used to process the reads, removing any read that contained adapters or uncalled bases, had a mean Phred below 15, or lacked an exact match to the constant primer or identifier. High-quality paired reads were merged with COPE v1.2.5. Unique nucleotide sequences were defined as clonotypes and aligned to IMGT TRB V, D and J references using MiTCR v1.1. Analysis was restricted to V-J combinations with a frequency above 0.0001, which covered 99% to 99.2% of repertoires. For each V-J combination, a TCR clonal expansion and chaos score was defined as the ratio of F50 clonal expansion to chaos observed in the TCRdist matrix. Welch's t-statistics and random forest were used to narrow the features down to approximately twelve V-J combinations, which were then fed into a naive Bayes classifier. The similarity between thyroid and blood repertoires was quantified using the Morisita-Horn index. The raw public reads went through TCRdb reprocessing: fastp at Q25, MiXCR clone calling, in-frame beta chains kept. Each entry is one CDR3 protein sequence, shown with its most common DNA and genes. What appears here as the V and J calls and clone size reflects TCRdb's work, not the paper's. A total of approximately 160,000 distinct CDR3 sequences appear in this sample, 37% of them only once. Of the sample, roughly 6% falls within the top ten clones.

The rearrangement combines TRBV25-1 with TRBJ2-5; too little of a D gene remains to name it. The sequencing sample was made of peripheral blood. The TCR was taken from a woman aged 40 to 50 with Graves' ophthalmopathy. Donor details come from another sample of the same person, matched by shared clones. This receptor has the CDR3 CASSDGPSQETQYF. Here is the DNA: TGTGCCAGCAGTGACGGGCCTAGTCAAGAGACCCAGTACTTC.